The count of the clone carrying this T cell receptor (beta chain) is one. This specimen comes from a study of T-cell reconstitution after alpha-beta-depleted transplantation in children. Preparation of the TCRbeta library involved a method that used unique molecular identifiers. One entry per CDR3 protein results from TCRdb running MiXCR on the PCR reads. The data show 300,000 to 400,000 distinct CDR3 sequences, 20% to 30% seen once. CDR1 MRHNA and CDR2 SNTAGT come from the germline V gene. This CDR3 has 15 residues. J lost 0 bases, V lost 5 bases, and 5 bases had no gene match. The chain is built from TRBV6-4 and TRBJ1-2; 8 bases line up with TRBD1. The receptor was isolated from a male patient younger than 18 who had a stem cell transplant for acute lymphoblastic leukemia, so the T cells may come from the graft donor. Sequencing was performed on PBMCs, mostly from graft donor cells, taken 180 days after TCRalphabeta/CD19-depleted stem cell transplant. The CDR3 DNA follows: TGTGCCAGCAGTAAGCAGGGGGCGACTAACTATGGCTACACCTTC. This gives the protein CASSKQGATNYGYTF.